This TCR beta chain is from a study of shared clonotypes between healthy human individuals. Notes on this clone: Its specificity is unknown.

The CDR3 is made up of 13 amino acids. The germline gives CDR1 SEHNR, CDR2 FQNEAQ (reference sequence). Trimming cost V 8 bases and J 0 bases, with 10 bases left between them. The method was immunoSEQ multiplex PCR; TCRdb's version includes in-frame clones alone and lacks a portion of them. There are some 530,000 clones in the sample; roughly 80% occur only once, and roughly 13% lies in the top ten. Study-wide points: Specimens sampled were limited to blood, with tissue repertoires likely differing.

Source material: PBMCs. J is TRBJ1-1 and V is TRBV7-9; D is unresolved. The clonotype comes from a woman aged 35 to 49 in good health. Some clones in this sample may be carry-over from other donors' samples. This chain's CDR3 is CASRPGVNTEAFF. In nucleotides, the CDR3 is TGTGCCAGCCGCCCCGGGGTGAACACTGAAGCTTTCTTT. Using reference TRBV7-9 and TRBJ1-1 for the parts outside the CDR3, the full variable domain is DTGVSQNPRHKITKRGQNVTFRCDPISEHNRLYWYRQTLGQGPEFLTYFQNEAQLEKSRLLSDRFSAERPKGSFSTLEIQRTEQGDSAMYLCASRPGVNTEAFFGQGTRLTVV.